This is a list of T cell receptor beta chains from one sample in a study of a mutant IDH1 vaccine in newly diagnosed glioma. Generated by immunoSEQ multiplex PCR, the TCRdb table keeps only in-frame clones and is missing some. This sample has about 70,000 clones, with around 88% found just once. The sample in question was peripheral blood mononuclear cells (PBMCs), obtained from a glioma patient treated with radiotherapy, temozolomide or both. These receptors were taken from a young woman with glioma. Some clones in this sample may be carry-over from other donors' samples. Each CDR3 is given with its conserved first and last residue. D genes are given only for firm matches. Clone size is given for some rows only: seen once, a few or many times, or a class if the clone is expanded.

>TRBJ2-7|NA|TRBV30|NA|13
TGTGCCTGGAGTGTACAGCCCGGGGGCGAGCAGTACTTC
CAWSVQPGGEQYF
>TRBJ2-1|NA|TRBV9|NA|15
TGTGCCAGCAGCACTAGCATGAGCTCCTACAATGAGCAGTTCTTC
CASSTSMSSYNEQFF
>TRBJ1-4|NA|TRBV7-2|NA|16
TGTGCCAGCAGCCCGCCTGGGCAGGGCTTAAATGAAAAACTGTTTTTT
CASSPPGQGLNEKLFF
>TRBJ1-1|NA|TRBV7-7|NA|13
TGTGCCAGCAGCTTTAAGGTGGACACTGAAGCTTTCTTT
CASSFKVDTEAFF
>TRBJ1-2|once|TRBV21-1|NA|16
TGTGCCAGCAGCAAAGTAGGGGCCCCCCCCTTATATGGCTACACCTTC
CASSKVGAPPLYGYTF
>TRBJ2-7|once|TRBV5-1|TRBD2|15
TGCGCCAGGCTTTCCGGGACTAGCGTCTCCTACGAGCAGTACTTC
CARLSGTSVSYEQYF
>TRBJ2-5|once|TRBV5-8|NA|13
TGTGCCAGCAGCCGGGATGTTCAAGAGACCCAGTACTTC
CASSRDVQETQYF
>TRBJ1-1|NA|TRBV25-1|NA|13
TGTGCCAGCAGTGAAATGGGAAGGACTGAAGCTTTCTTT
CASSEMGRTEAFF
>TRBJ2-6|once|TRBV6-1|NA|19
TGTGCCAGCAGTGAAGTAAGTCCTATAGTTGGCGACCGGGCCAACGTCCTGACTTTC
CASSEVSPIVGDRANVLTF
>TRBJ2-3|NA|TRBV13|TRBD2|14
TGTGCCAGCAGCTCAGCGGGACTCATAGATACGCAGTATTTT
CASSSAGLIDTQYF
>TRBJ1-5|few|TRBV27|NA|14
TGTGCCAGCAGTCAAACCGGGAGGAATCAGCCCCAGCATTTT
CASSQTGRNQPQHF
>TRBJ1-4|few|TRBV10-3|NA|13
TGTGCCATCAGTGACAGGGCTAATGAAAAACTGTTTTTT
CAISDRANEKLFF
>TRBJ1-2|NA|TRBV6-5|NA|13
TGTGCCAGTTCCCCCAGGGCTAACTATGGCTACACCTTC
CASSPRANYGYTF
>TRBJ2-5|NA|TRBV29-1|NA|16
TGCAGCGTTGGGAAGACAGCCCAGACTTATCAAGAGACCCAGTACTTC
CSVGKTAQTYQETQYF
>TRBJ2-5|NA|TRBV9|TRBD1|18
TGTGCCAGCAGCGTAGTCCCTGGGACAGGGGGCTCACAAGAGACCCAGTACTTC
CASSVVPGTGGSQETQYF
>TRBJ1-1|NA|TRBV5-1|NA|15
TGCGCCAGCAGCTCAGGCGGGACACCTGGCACTGAAGCTTTCTTT
CASSSGGTPGTEAFF
>TRBJ1-2|NA|TRBV6-1|NA|11
TGTGCCAGCTTAGCGCTCTATGGCTACACCTTC
CASLALYGYTF
>TRBJ1-2|NA|TRBV5-4|TRBD1|18
TGTGCCAGCAGCTTGGATCCCGGGACAGGGGCGGCTAACTATGGCTACACCTTC
CASSLDPGTGAANYGYTF
>TRBJ2-5|NA|TRBV2|TRBD2|15
TGTGCCAGCACCCGAGGGACTAGCGGGACAGAGACCCAGTACTTC
CASTRGTSGTETQYF
>TRBJ2-7|NA|TRBV6-5|TRBD2|15
TGTGCCAGCAGTTACTTAAGCGGGAGAACGTACGAGCAGTACTTC
CASSYLSGRTYEQYF
>TRBJ1-2|NA|TRBV7-2|NA|13
TGTGCCAGCAGCTCGTACCAGGGAGGTGGCTACACCTTC
CASSSYQGGGYTF
>TRBJ1-2|NA|TRBV30|NA|13
TGTGCCTGGAGCGTAACCCGGGGTTATGGCTACACCTTC
CAWSVTRGYGYTF
>TRBJ2-7|NA|TRBV14|NA|16
TGTGCCAGCAGCTCAACCCCCCAGGGGCTGGTGTACGAGCAGTACTTC
CASSSTPQGLVYEQYF
>TRBJ1-1|NA|TRBV12-5|NA|11
TGTGCTAGCTTGATGGACCGTGAAGCTTTCTTT
CASLMDREAFF
>TRBJ1-5|NA|TRBV7-6|NA|16
TGTGCCAGCAGCTTAGGTACTAGGGGTGGAAATCAGCCCCAGCATTTT
CASSLGTRGGNQPQHF
>TRBJ2-7|NA|TRBV7-8|NA|14
TGTGCCAGCAGCTTAGACGTCAACGCCTACGAGCAGTACTTC
CASSLDVNAYEQYF
>TRBJ2-7|NA|TRBV6-1|TRBD1|14
TGTGCCAGCAGACCGGGACAGGGAACCTACGAGCAGTACTTC
CASRPGQGTYEQYF
>TRBJ1-1|NA|TRBV6-1|NA|13
TGTGCCAGCAGTGAATTAATGAACACTGAAGCTTTCTTT
CASSELMNTEAFF
>TRBJ1-5|NA|TRBV5-3|NA|14
TGTGCCAGAAGCCCTAACACCTACAATCAGCCCCAGCATTTT
CARSPNTYNQPQHF
>TRBJ1-2|NA|TRBV6-5|NA|12
TGTGCCAGCAGCGGGACGACCTATGGCTACACCTTC
CASSGTTYGYTF